This TCR beta chain was profiled in a study of shared clonotypes between healthy human individuals (dated by TCRdb to the early 2020s). As for the study more broadly: Two women and three men aged 18 to 49 years were included in the cohort. To increase sequencing depth and limit assay-specific biases, TCR repertoire library preparation and sequencing were carried out by different laboratories using diverse techniques. Per donor, three plates each were used for CD4 naive and CD4 memory, two for CD8 naive, and one for CD8 memory. Between about 0.8 and 9.5 billion PBMCs per donor were obtained by leukapheresis. Blood TCR repertoires of a handful of healthy adults were deeply sequenced to estimate repertoire size and the extent of clonotype sharing between individuals. Broad study findings and their caveats: Across a few donors, 4.5% to 6.5% of naive CD4, over 3% of naive CD8, 2.3% of memory CD4, and approximately 0.4% of memory CD8 clonotypes were shared. Because the study included only a small number of donors, the genetic and exposure-history diversity represented was limited. Pairwise subsampling indicated that sequencing depth was expected to affect the degree of clonotype sharing among donors. Larger estimated clonotype richness was generally found for naive subsets than for memory subsets. Sampling was restricted to blood, and TCR repertoires in tissue are likely to differ from TCR repertoires in blood. Clonotypes shared by all four sorted-subset donors showed higher generation probabilities than non-shared clonotypes. Rarefaction of sorted-subset datasets indicated incomplete sequencing despite the large sequencing depth.

TCR CDR3 regions were amplified from genomic DNA by multiplex PCR using the deep immunoSEQ assay. Genomic DNA extracted from each cell subset was distributed evenly over all wells of several immunoSEQ 96-well plates, and each plate served as one replicate. For sorted subsets, roughly 200 ng of genomic DNA, equivalent to 25,000 to 35,000 T cell genomes, went into each replicate PCR. Purified libraries were quantified with a Qubit 3.0 fluorometer, sized on a Bioanalyzer 2100, and re-quantified with the KAPA Library Quantification kit. Each immunoSEQ 96-well plate was sequenced on its own single-read 150-cycle Illumina NextSeq 550 flow cell. In the authors' own workflow: Because the immunoSEQ output included only junctional sequences and no quality scores, the filtering could not be the same as the filtering used for full-length reads. Sequences were annotated with PyIR, a Python wrapper for IgBLAST v1.9, using IMGT germline references to assign V/J genes and CDR3. Reads with weak V/J assignments (E-value above 1e-6), missing CDR3, stop codons, out-of-frame junctions, or ambiguous translated residues were removed. V3J clonotypes were defined as sequences sharing the same inferred V gene, J gene, and CDR3 amino acid sequence. Percentage overlap between repertoires was computed as shared unique clonotypes divided by the size of the smaller repertoire. Three approaches were used to assess repertoire richness: RTK rarefaction, the Chao1 estimator, and Recon v2.1 estimates of unobserved clonotypes. OLGA was used to compute generation probabilities for all TCRbeta clonotypes that the gDNA method yielded from a handful of donors. Not all clones reach the TCRdb copy of this immuneACCESS table, which keeps in-frame sequences only. Checked studies attribute under half of the gap to unresolved V genes and leave the rest unexplained. V, J and clone size derive from that table, while D and trimming were established from the DNA sequence. Present in this sample are under 2.5 million clones, around 90% of which were seen just once. In total, the top ten clones hold 0.3% to 0.4% of the sample.

The donors were healthy, HIV-negative adults with no recently reported acute infections or vaccinations. Only Caucasian adults living in Nashville, Tennessee, USA were represented among the donors. CD4+ T cells were enriched by magnetic negative selection, after which naive cells were positively selected on CD45RA and the negative fraction was taken as the memory subset. After blood collection by leukapheresis, PBMCs were isolated using Ficoll-Histopaque density gradient centrifugation and then cryopreserved in the vapor phase of liquid nitrogen. Purity and quantity of every magnetically sorted T cell population were checked by analytical flow cytometry. Genomic DNA was isolated from each sorted fraction and quantified by UV absorbance on a Nanodrop 2000c. As to this clone: There is no known antigen for this receptor. No base-level quality is on record; no much larger clone is a single base apart.

For CDR1 and CDR2, the germline V gene lists SQVTM and ANQGSEA. The germline V and J ends show losses of 8 bases and 2 bases respectively, and no gene match explains 22 bases of the junction. The CDR3 runs 19 amino acids, cysteine and phenylalanine included. Kept here is only the CDR3 DNA, which spans 57 bases and is read in frame from base 1. Recombination connected TRBV29-1 to TRBJ1-4, with 8 bases matching TRBD1. This sequence originates from a young man in good health. Some clones in this sample may be carry-over from other donors' samples. Sequencing was done on a sample of naive CD4+ T cells from PBMCs. Explained via the paper, the cell subset or site label denotes: CD45RA+ positively selected. The CDR3 here reads CSHQTWTIKDRGTNEKLFF. Read as DNA, the sequence is TGCAGCCACCAGACTTGGACTATTAAAGACAGGGGTACTAATGAAAAACTGTTTTTT.